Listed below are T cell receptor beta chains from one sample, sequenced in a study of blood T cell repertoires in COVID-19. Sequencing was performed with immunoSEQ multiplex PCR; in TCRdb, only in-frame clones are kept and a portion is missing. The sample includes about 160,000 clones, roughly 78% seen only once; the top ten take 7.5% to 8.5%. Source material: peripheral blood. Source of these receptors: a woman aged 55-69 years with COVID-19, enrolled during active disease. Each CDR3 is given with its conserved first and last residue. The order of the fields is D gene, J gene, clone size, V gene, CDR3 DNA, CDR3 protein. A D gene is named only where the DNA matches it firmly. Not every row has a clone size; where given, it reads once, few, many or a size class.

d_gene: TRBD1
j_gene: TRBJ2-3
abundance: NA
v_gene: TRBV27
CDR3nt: TGTGCCAGCAGTTTCAGGGGGCCTACAGATACGCAGTATTTT
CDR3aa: CASSFRGPTDTQYF

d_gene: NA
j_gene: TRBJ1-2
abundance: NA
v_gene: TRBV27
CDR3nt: TGTGCCAGCAGTTTATATGGGGGCCCAGGTGGCTACACCTTC
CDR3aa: CASSLYGGPGGYTF

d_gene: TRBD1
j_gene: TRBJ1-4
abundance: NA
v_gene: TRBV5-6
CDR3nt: TGTGCCAGCAGCTTCCAGGGGGCAGGGGAAAAACTGTTTTTT
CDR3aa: CASSFQGAGEKLFF

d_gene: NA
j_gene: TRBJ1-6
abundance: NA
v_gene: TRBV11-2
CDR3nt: TGTGCCAGCAGCCAGGGGATCAGAGACCTCACCCTCCACTTT
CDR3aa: CASSQGIRDLTLHF

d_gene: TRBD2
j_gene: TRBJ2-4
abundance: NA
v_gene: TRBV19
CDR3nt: TGTGCCAGTGGGGGACTAGCGGGGCGGGGAAACATTCAGTACTTC
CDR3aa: CASGGLAGRGNIQYF

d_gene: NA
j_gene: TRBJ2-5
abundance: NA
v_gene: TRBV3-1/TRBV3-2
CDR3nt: TGTGCCCTAAGAATATCGGGTAGCGGGACCCAGTACTTC
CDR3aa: CALRISGSGTQYF

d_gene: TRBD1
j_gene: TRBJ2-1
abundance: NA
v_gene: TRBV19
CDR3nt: TGTGCCAGTAGGAAGGACAGGAACAATGAGCAGTTCTTC
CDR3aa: CASRKDRNNEQFF

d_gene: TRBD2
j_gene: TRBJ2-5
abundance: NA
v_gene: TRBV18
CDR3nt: TGTGCCAGCTCACCCCTTAGACTAGCGGGAGAAGAGACCCAGTACTTC
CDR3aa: CASSPLRLAGEETQYF

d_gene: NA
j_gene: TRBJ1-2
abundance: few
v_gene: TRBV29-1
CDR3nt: TGCAGCGTTGAACGCTCCGGGTCAACGGGTGGCTACACCTTC
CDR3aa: CSVERSGSTGGYTF

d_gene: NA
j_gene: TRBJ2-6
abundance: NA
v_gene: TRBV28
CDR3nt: TGTGCCAGCAGGTCCCTCAGTTTTTCTGGGGCCAACGTCCTGACTTTC
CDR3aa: CASRSLSFSGANVLTF

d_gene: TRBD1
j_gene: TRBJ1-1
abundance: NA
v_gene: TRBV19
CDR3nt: TGTGCCAGTAGTATCGGAACAGGGGGAATGAACACTGAAGCTTTCTTT
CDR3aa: CASSIGTGGMNTEAFF

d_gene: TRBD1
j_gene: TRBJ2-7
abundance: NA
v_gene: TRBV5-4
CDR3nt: TGTGCCAGCAGCTTGGACTCTACAGGGGCGAGGGAGCAGTACTTC
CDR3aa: CASSLDSTGAREQYF

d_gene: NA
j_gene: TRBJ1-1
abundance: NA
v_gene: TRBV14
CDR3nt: TGTGCCAGCAGCCAAGATTGGGGCGGGAACACTGAAGCTTTCTTT
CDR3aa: CASSQDWGGNTEAFF

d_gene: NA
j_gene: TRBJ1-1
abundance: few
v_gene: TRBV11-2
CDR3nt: TGTGCCAGCAGCTTAACAGCGAACACTGAAGCTTTCTTT
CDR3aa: CASSLTANTEAFF

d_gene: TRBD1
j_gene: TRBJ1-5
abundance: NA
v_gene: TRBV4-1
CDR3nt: TGCGCCAGCAGCCAAGGACAGGGAATGAATCATCAGCCCCAGCATTTT
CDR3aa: CASSQGQGMNHQPQHF

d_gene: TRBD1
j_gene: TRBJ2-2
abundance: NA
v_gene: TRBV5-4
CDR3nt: TGTGCCAGCAGCTTGGCCGGGACAGGGATGAACACCGGGGAGCTGTTTTTT
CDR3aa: CASSLAGTGMNTGELFF

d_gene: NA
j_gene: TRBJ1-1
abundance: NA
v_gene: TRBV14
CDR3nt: TGTGCCAGCAGTCAGCAGGTGGACACTGAAGCTTTCTTT
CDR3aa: CASSQQVDTEAFF

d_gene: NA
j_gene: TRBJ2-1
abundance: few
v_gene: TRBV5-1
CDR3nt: TGCGCCAGCACCAACCCCCGGTCAGGGGCCCTTTACAATGAGCAGTTCTTC
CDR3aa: CASTNPRSGALYNEQFF

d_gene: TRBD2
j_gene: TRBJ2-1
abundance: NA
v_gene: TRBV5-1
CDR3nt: TGCGCCAGCAGCTTAACCGGGGGGTACAATGAGCAGTTCTTC
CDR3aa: CASSLTGGYNEQFF

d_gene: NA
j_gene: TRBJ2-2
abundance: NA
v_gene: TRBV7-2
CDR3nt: TGTGCCAGCAGCTTCGGAAGGGACACCTACACCGGGGAGCTGTTTTTT
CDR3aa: CASSFGRDTYTGELFF

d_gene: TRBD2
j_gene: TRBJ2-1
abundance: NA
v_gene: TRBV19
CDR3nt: TGTGCCAGTAGCTCTACCGGGACTAGCGGGAGTGAGCAGTTCTTC
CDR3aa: CASSSTGTSGSEQFF

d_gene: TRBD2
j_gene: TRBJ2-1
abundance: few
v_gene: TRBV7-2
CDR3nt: TGTGCCAGCAGCTTAGTGGGAACTAGCGATGAGCAGTTCTTC
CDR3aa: CASSLVGTSDEQFF

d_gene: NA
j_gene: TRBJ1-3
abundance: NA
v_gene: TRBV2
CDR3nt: TGTGCCAGCAGTCGCCCAGGGTCTGGAAACACCATATATTTT
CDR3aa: CASSRPGSGNTIYF

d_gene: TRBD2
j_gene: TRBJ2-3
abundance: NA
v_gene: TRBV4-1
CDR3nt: TGCGCCAGCAGCCCCGGGACTAGCGGAGATACGCAGTATTTT
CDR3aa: CASSPGTSGDTQYF

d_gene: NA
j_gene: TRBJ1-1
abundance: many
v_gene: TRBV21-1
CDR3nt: TGTGCCAGCAGCAAAGAAATGGAGGCAGGGGGCACTGAAGCTTTCTTT
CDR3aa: CASSKEMEAGGTEAFF

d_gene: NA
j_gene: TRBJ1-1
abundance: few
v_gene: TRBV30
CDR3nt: TGTGCCTGGTGCTCCATGGCGAACACTGAAGCTTTCTTT
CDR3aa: CAWCSMANTEAFF

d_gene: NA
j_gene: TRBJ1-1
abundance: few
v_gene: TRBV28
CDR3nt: TGTGCCAGCAGCCCCATTTCCAGGGTAGGCCTTGTGAACACTGAAGCTTTCTTT
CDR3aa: CASSPISRVGLVNTEAFF

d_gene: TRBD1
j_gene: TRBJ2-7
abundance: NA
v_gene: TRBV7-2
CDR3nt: TGTGCCAGCAGCTTCCGGGACAGGCCCCTTAGCTCCTACGAGCAGTACTTC
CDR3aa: CASSFRDRPLSSYEQYF

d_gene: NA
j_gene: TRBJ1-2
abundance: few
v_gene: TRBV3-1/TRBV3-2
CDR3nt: TGTGCCAGCAGCCAAGCCCGACAGACTGGCTACACCTTC
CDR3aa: CASSQARQTGYTF

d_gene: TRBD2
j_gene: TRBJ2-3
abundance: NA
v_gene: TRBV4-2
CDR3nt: TGTGCCAGCAGCCAAGTGACTAGCTCAGGCACAGATACGCAGTATTTT
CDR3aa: CASSQVTSSGTDTQYF

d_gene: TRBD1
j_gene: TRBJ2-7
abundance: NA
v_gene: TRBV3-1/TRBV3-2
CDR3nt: TGTGCCGCGGGTTGGACAGGGGCCCACGAGCAGTACTTC
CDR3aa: CAAGWTGAHEQYF

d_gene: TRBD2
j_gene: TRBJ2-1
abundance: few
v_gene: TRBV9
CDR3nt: TGTGCCAGCAGCTGGGCCGGGACTAGTTACAATGAGCAGTTCTTC
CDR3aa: CASSWAGTSYNEQFF

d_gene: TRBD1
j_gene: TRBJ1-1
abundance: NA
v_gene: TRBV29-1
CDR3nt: TGCAGCGTTGTGACAGGGGGCACTGAAGCTTTCTTT
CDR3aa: CSVVTGGTEAFF

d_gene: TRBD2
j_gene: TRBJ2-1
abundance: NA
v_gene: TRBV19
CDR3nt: TGTGCCAGTAGTACCCCCGGGGGACTAGCGTATGAGCAGTTCTTC
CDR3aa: CASSTPGGLAYEQFF

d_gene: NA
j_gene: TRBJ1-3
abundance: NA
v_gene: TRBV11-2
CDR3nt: TGTGCCAGCAGCTTAGGTGCAGGTGGAAACACCATATATTTT
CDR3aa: CASSLGAGGNTIYF

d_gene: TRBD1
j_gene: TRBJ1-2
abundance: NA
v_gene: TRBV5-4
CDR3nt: TGTGCCAGCAGCTACCGGGACAGGGCTTATGGCTACACCTTC
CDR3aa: CASSYRDRAYGYTF

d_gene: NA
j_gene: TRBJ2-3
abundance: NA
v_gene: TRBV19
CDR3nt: TGTGCCAGTAGACGGGGAGGCACAGATACGCAGTATTTT
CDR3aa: CASRRGGTDTQYF

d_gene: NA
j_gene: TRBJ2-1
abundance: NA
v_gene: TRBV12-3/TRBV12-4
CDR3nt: TGTGCCAGCAGTTTAGCCCTAGCCAATGAGCAGTTCTTC
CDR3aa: CASSLALANEQFF

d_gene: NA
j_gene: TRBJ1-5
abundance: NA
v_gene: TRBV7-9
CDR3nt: TGTGCCAGCAGCCTCGGGAAAACCAATCAGCCCCAGCATTTT
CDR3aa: CASSLGKTNQPQHF

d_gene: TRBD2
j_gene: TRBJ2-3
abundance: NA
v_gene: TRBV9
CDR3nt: TGTGCCAGCAGCCCCGGGACTAGCGGCGGAGATACGCAGTATTTT
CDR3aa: CASSPGTSGGDTQYF

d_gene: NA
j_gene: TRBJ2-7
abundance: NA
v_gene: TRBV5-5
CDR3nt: TGTGCCAGCAGCTTGTCTAGCGACGAGCAGTACTTC
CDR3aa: CASSLSSDEQYF

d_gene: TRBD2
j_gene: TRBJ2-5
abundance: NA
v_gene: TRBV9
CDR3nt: TGTGCCAGCAGCGTTACTAGCGGGGGGGAGACCCAGTACTTC
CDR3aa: CASSVTSGGETQYF